This TCR beta chain was observed in a study of T cell repertoires in cytomegalovirus infection. TCRdb re-derived calls from the reads in MiXCR, one entry per CDR3 protein. The sample contains around 430,000 distinct CDR3 sequences, under 55% of which appear only once. With regard to this clonotype: What it binds is not known.

This CDR3 is 14 amino acids long. The germline gives CDR1 SEHNR, CDR2 FQNEAQ (reference sequence). V was pared by 3 bases and J by 4 bases, with 12 bases between. The material was cultured PBMCs, obtained from culture after CMV antigen stimulation. The gene calls are TRBV7-9 and TRBJ2-5; D remains unclear. The receptor was isolated from a human donor in good health (CMV status not recorded). Some clones in this sample may be carry-over from other donors' samples. The CDR3 DNA reads TGTGCCAGCAGCTTTAGCCTGACGCCAGAGACCCAGTACTTC. Amino acids: CASSFSLTPETQYF. Looking up the rest from reference TRBV7-9 and TRBJ2-5 gives the full variable domain: DTGVSQNPRHKITKRGQNVTFRCDPISEHNRLYWYRQTLGQGPEFLTYFQNEAQLEKSRLLSDRFSAERPKGSFSTLEIQRTEQGDSAMYLCASSFSLTPETQYFGPGTRLLVL.